This T cell receptor (beta chain) is drawn from a study of blood T cells in healthy people across ages. General study findings and limits: The long-lived group displayed more naive CD4+ cells, plus higher diversity, than the aged donors did. Unsorted PBMC input precluded a conclusive naive versus antigen-experienced comparison.

This clonotype has ten or more counts. Its antigen is not known. Healthy Russian Caucasian donors spanned ages roughly 6 to 100 years. Together with a sample-barcoded 5' primer, a J-beta primer mix was included in a second PCR lasting roughly 6 to 12 cycles. Carrying 12 random nucleotides, a template-switch adaptor labeled each individual cDNA molecule. One entry per CDR3 protein, called by TCRdb with MiXCR from the 5' RACE reads. This table holds about 670,000 distinct CDR3 sequences, over 40% found once. This clonotype was obtained from a man older than 75 in good health. Sequenced sample: blood.

CDR3 protein: CASSQDGGAIGNEQFF. CDR3 nucleotide sequence: TGCGCCAGCAGCCAAGATGGCGGGGCGATTGGCAATGAGCAGTTCTTC. This sequence joins TRBV4-3 and TRBJ2-1; tentative D call: TRBD2 (6 bases). This CDR3 has 16 residues. Deletions cut 0 bases from V and 6 bases from J, with 15 bases between. Germline CDR1 and CDR2: LGHNA and YSLEER.